Below, 32 T cell receptor beta chains from the same sample are listed, as sequenced in a study of T cells in localized non-small cell lung cancer. Clones were sequenced by immunoSEQ multiplex PCR, and TCRdb holds only the in-frame ones, with some missing. The sample contains tens of thousands of clones, 85% to 95% of which appear only once. The source material was peripheral blood, sampled before any cancer treatment. The receptors were sampled from a female donor over 55 with stage I lung adenocarcinoma.

The chain combines TRBV7-3 with TRBJ2-1, with D possibly TRBD2 on 6 matching bases. This CDR3 region has 16 residues. CDR1 SGHTA and CDR2 FQGTGA come from the germline V gene. Trimming removed 0 bases at V and 7 bases at J, with 16 bases between. CDR3 nucleotide sequence: TGTGCCAGCAGCTTAACGTACAGTCACCGGGGGAATGAGCAGTTCTTC. It specifies CASSLTYSHRGNEQFF.

This chain joins TRBV18 and TRBJ2-7; D gene ambiguous. The CDR3 is 16 amino acids. V was clipped by 2 bases and J by 4 bases, with 18 bases between them. CDR1 KGHSH and CDR2 LQKENI come from the germline V gene. The CDR3, as DNA: TGTGCCAGCTCACCAGCTGCTGGGCGAAGGTCGTACGAGCAGTACTTC. Amino acid sequence: CASSPAAGRRSYEQYF. The full variable domain, completed using reference TRBV18 and TRBJ2-7, is NAGVMQNPRHLVRRRGQEARLRCSPMKGHSHVYWYRQLPEEGLKFMVYLQKENIIDESGMPKERFSAEFPKEGPSILRIQQVVRGDSAAYFCASSPAAGRRSYEQYFGPGTRLTVT.

The chain joins TRBV10-3 to TRBJ1-2; D call uncertain. V was trimmed by 4 bases and J by 2 bases, leaving 17 bases between them. The germline CDR1 and CDR2 sequences are ENHRY and SYGVKD. The CDR3 has 16 residues. The CDR3 protein is CAISGGPQQFNYGYTF. As DNA, the CDR3 is TGTGCCATCAGTGGAGGCCCACAGCAGTTCAACTATGGCTACACCTTC.

The rearrangement joins TRBV19 to TRBJ2-7; D is possibly TRBD1 or TRBD2 (5 bases each). The germline V gene has CDR1 LNHDA and CDR2 SQIVND (reference sequence). Trimming removed 5 bases at V and 2 bases at J, with 13 bases between. This CDR3 comprises 14 residues. CDR3 amino acids: CASSGTGWAYEQYF. The CDR3 DNA is TGTGCCAGTAGTGGGACGGGATGGGCCTACGAGCAGTACTTC.

The chain recombines TRBV19 with TRBJ1-5, with TRBD1 matching 7 bases. V lost 0 bases to trimming and J lost 2 bases; unmatched junction nucleotides: 7. Germline V gives CDR1 LNHDA, CDR2 SQIVND (reference sequence). The CDR3 is 17 amino acids. Written as DNA, the CDR3 is TGTGCCAGTAGTATAGAGGCAGGGGGGGAAGGCAATCAGCCCCAGCATTTT. Its protein product is CASSIEAGGEGNQPQHF.

The chain has TRBV15 and TRBJ2-7; tentatively, D is TRBD1 (5 bases). This CDR3 region has 15 residues. CDR1 and CDR2 from the germline V gene are LNHNV and YYDKDF (reference sequence). Trimming took 1 base from V and 2 from J, leaving 12 bases between them. CDR3 region: CATSRGAGPPYEQYF. CDR3 sequence (DNA): TGTGCCACCAGCAGAGGAGCAGGGCCCCCCTACGAGCAGTACTTC.

The J gene is TRBJ1-1, the V gene TRBV2, with D uncertain. The CDR3 sequence is 12 residues long. Germline V gene data show CDR1 as SNHLY and CDR2 as FYNNEI. V was pared by 7 bases and J by 1 base, with 7 bases between. The CDR3 reads CASTAANTEAFF. CDR3 sequence (DNA): TGTGCCAGCACGGCGGCGAACACTGAAGCTTTCTTT.

The gene calls are TRBV10-3 and TRBJ2-5; D may be TRBD2 (6 bases). Germline V gene lookup returns CDR1 ENHRY and CDR2 SYGVKD. The ends were cut back, 6 bases at V and 2 bases at J, with 13 bases in the middle. The CDR3 spans 14 residues. CDR3 in amino acids: CAISAVRGQETQYF. For the CDR3, the DNA is TGTGCCATCAGCGCCGTGCGGGGACAAGAGACCCAGTACTTC.

The chain recombines TRBV28 with TRBJ2-3, with D maybe TRBD2 (6 bases). Germline values: CDR1 MDHEN, CDR2 SYDVKM. Trimming left V 2 bases short and J 1 base short, with 7 bases between. The CDR3 extends over 14 amino acids. CDR3 coding DNA: TGTGCCAGCAGTTTACCTAGCGGCACAGATACGCAGTATTTT. It is translated as CASSLPSGTDTQYF.

V usage is TRBV9 and J usage is TRBJ2-1; 8 nucleotides match TRBD2. V was pared by 2 bases and J by 8 bases, with 9 bases of the junction left unmatched. This CDR3 is 15 amino acids long. CDR1 is SGDLS, CDR2 YYNGEE, per germline. CDR3 region: CASSVSTGRADEQFF. In DNA, the CDR3 is TGTGCCAGCAGCGTCAGTACCGGGAGGGCCGATGAGCAGTTCTTC.

This chain joins TRBV7-6 and TRBJ2-3; the D gene is possibly TRBD1 (5 bases). The germline gives CDR1 SGHVS, CDR2 FNYEAQ. The CDR3 is 16 residues long. Between the trimmed V and J ends, which lost 5 bases and 7 bases, there was a span of 22 bases. The CDR3 sequence: CASSRLDRTRTNTQYF. CDR3 coding DNA: TGTGCCAGCAGCCGACTTGACAGAACGAGGACAAATACGCAGTATTTT.

This clone was detected only once. The V call is TRBV5-1, the J call TRBJ2-7, with D hard to call. The V gene's germline CDR1 is SGHRS and CDR2 YFSETQ. The CDR3 sequence is 14 residues long. V was pared by 1 base and J by 0 bases, with 8 bases between. The CDR3 DNA follows: TGCGCCAGCAGCTTGACAGTTATCTCCTACGAGCAGTACTTC. Encoded protein: CASSLTVISYEQYF.

The chain recombines TRBV5-6 with TRBJ2-5; D gene unclear. The CDR3 spans 14 residues. Germline V gene lookup returns CDR1 SGHDT and CDR2 YYEEEE. The V end lost 0 bases, the J end lost 1 base, and 7 bases lay between the germline ends. CDR3: CASSLAGAQETQYF. The CDR3 DNA reads as TGTGCCAGCAGCTTGGCTGGCGCCCAAGAGACCCAGTACTTC.

This clone was found a few times. CDR3 residues: CASSRLAGGPETQYF. CDR3 DNA sequence: TGTGCCAGCAGCCGTTTAGCGGGGGGGCCGGAGACCCAGTACTTC. The V call is TRBV9, the J call TRBJ2-5, with TRBD2 matching over 11 bases. Germline V gene lookup returns CDR1 SGDLS and CDR2 YYNGEE. The CDR3 is made up of 15 amino acids. The V and J ends lost 4 bases and 5 bases, in that order; junction bases with no gene match: 7.

The chain uses TRBV11-2 and TRBJ2-1; D is undetermined. The germline CDR1 and CDR2 sequences are SGHAT and FQNNGV. Between the trimmed V and J ends, which lost 1 base and 0 bases, there was a span of 16 bases. The CDR3 sequence is 18 residues long. CDR3 bases: TGTGCCAGCAGCTTAGGGACCATCCGGGCTAGCTCCTACAATGAGCAGTTCTTC. Its translation: CASSLGTIRASSYNEQFF.

V gene TRBV19 combines with J gene TRBJ2-1, with 14 bases fitting TRBD2. V trimming: 5 bases; J trimming: 9 bases; junction bases outside the gene matches: 9. Germline lookup yields CDR1 LNHDA and CDR2 SQIVND (reference sequence). This CDR3 is 16 amino acids long. CDR3 protein: CASSPRLAGGPSEQFF. CDR3 nucleotide sequence: TGTGCCAGTAGTCCCCGACTAGCGGGAGGGCCTAGTGAGCAGTTCTTC.

This chain joins TRBV19 and TRBJ2-1, with TRBD1 matching over 11 bases. The CDR3 covers 14 residues. V shed 6 bases, J shed 6 bases, and the junction held 4 bases outside the gene matches. Germline V CDR1 and CDR2: LNHDA, SQIVND (reference sequence). CDR3 sequence: CASSGTGGTNEQFF. The CDR3 DNA reads as TGTGCCAGTAGCGGGACAGGGGGGACCAATGAGCAGTTCTTC.

The gene calls are TRBV5-4 and TRBJ1-2; TRBD1 might be the D (5 bases). V lost 5 bases and J 3 bases, leaving 20 bases between the germline ends. CDR1 and CDR2 (germline): SGHNT, YYREEE (reference sequence). The CDR3 has 16 residues. The CDR3 sequence: CASSSRAQGGDYGYTF. The CDR3 DNA sequence: TGTGCCAGCAGTTCCAGGGCCCAGGGAGGAGACTATGGCTACACCTTC.

This chain connects TRBV10-3 to TRBJ1-2; 8 bases fit TRBD1. V shed 3 bases and J 1 base; nucleotides not matched to a gene: 7. Germline assignment: CDR1 ENHRY and CDR2 SYGVKD. The CDR3 sequence is 16 residues long. CDR3 sequence (DNA): TGTGCCATCAGTGAAGGGGGGACAGGCATTAACTATGGCTACACCTTC. Translating it yields CAISEGGTGINYGYTF.

The V gene is TRBV30, the J gene TRBJ1-3; a weak D match, TRBD1 (6 bases). The CDR3 spans 13 residues. Germline lookup yields CDR1 GTSNPN and CDR2 SVGIG (reference sequence). V lost 5 bases to trimming and J lost 5 bases, with 13 bases between them. DNA of the CDR3: TGTGCCTGGCAAACAGGGCTAAGAAACACCATATATTTT. As protein: CAWQTGLRNTIYF.

The chain couples TRBV7-2 to TRBJ2-1; 7 nucleotides line up with TRBD2. CDR3 length: 15 amino acids. The junction had 8 bases not matched to a gene; V was cut back by 5 bases and J by 4 bases. Germline assignment: CDR1 SGHTA and CDR2 FQGNSA. The CDR3 nucleotides are TGTGCCAGCAGCCCGGGGCGGGAGAGGTACAATGAGCAGTTCTTC. This sequence encodes CASSPGRERYNEQFF.

V is TRBV7-2 and J is TRBJ2-3, with 7 positions matching TRBD1. This CDR3 has 15 amino acids. Germline V CDR1 and CDR2: SGHTA, FQGNSA. The ends lost 2 bases at V and 0 bases at J; junction bases unmatched: 2. The CDR3 coding sequence is TGTGCCAGCAGCTTATACAGGGGCAGCACAGATACGCAGTATTTT. It encodes CASSLYRGSTDTQYF.

This chain joins TRBV5-1 and TRBJ1-1; D gene ambiguous. The germline gives CDR1 SGHRS, CDR2 YFSETQ. Trimming took off 0 bases at V and 0 bases at J, with 6 bases between the two ends. This CDR3 spans 14 amino acids. CDR3 bases: TGCGCCAGCAGCTTGGAACACATGAACACTGAAGCTTTCTTT. Amino acid sequence: CASSLEHMNTEAFF.

The J gene is TRBJ2-3, the V gene TRBV14, with D perhaps matching TRBD2 (6 bases). CDR3 size: 13 residues. Germline assignment: CDR1 SGHDN and CDR2 FVKESK. V lost 4 bases, J lost 7 bases, and 12 bases lay in between. This CDR3 reads CASSPGTFYTQYF. Written as DNA, the CDR3 is TGTGCCAGCAGCCCCGGGACTTTCTATACGCAGTATTTT.

V gene TRBV7-9 combines with J gene TRBJ2-1; TRBD1 agrees at 9 bases. The CDR3 contains 17 residues. Trimming at V came to 1 base and at J to 3 bases, leaving 7 bases not matched to a gene. Per the germline V gene, CDR1 is SEHNR and CDR2 is FQNEAQ (reference sequence). This CDR3 is CASSLERGTGNYNEQFF. The DNA for the CDR3 is TGTGCCAGCAGCTTAGAGAGAGGGACAGGGAACTACAATGAGCAGTTCTTC.

The chain couples TRBV10-3 to TRBJ2-6; no reliable D call. The CDR3 consists of 17 residues. Germline CDR1 ENHRY, CDR2 SYGVKD. Trimming shortened V by 0 bases and J by 0 bases, and 9 bases separated the two germline ends. In DNA form, the CDR3 reads TGTGCCATCAGTGAGTCAGGGTATAACTCTGGGGCCAACGTCCTGACTTTC. Translated, it gives CAISESGYNSGANVLTF.

The chain combines TRBV6-4 with TRBJ2-3; unclear D gene. Germline CDR1 MRHNA, CDR2 SNTAGT. Between the trimmed V and J ends, which lost 6 bases and 6 bases, there was a span of 19 bases. The CDR3 covers 15 residues. CDR3 bases: TGTGCCAGCAGGGGTTCCGGGTTAAATTTGGATACGCAGTATTTT. As protein: CASRGSGLNLDTQYF.

Note on this clone: Other DNA sequences in the same sample also yield this CDR3. CDR3 residues: CAWSVNYGYTF. The CDR3 DNA reads as TGTGCCTGGAGTGTCAACTATGGCTACACCTTC. The gene calls are TRBV30 and TRBJ1-2, with D uncertain. The CDR3 sequence is 11 residues long. V was cut by 0 bases and J by 2 bases, with 1 base left in between. CDR1 and CDR2 from the germline V gene are GTSNPN and SVGIG (reference sequence). The full variable domain, completed using reference TRBV30 and TRBJ1-2, is SQTIHQWPATLVQPVGSPLSLECTVEGTSNPNLYWYRQAAGRGLQLLFYSVGIGQISSEVPQNLSASRPQDRQFILSSKKLLLSDSGFYLCAWSVNYGYTFGSGTRLTVV.

The gene calls are TRBV29-1 and TRBJ1-1, with D uncertain. The V and J ends lost 5 bases and 4 bases respectively, with 8 bases between them. CDR3 length: 11 residues. Germline V gives CDR1 SQVTM, CDR2 ANQGSEA. CDR3 region: CSVSEATEAFF. The CDR3 region has the DNA TGCAGCGTTTCGGAGGCCACTGAAGCTTTCTTT.

The chain employs TRBV18 and TRBJ2-2; D not certain. From germline, CDR1 is KGHSH and CDR2 LQKENI. CDR3 length: 15 amino acids. Deletions cut 5 bases from V and 0 bases from J, with 10 bases between. CDR3 region: CASSIGDPNTGELFF. CDR3 nucleotide sequence: TGTGCCAGCTCAATCGGAGACCCGAACACCGGGGAGCTGTTTTTT.

The chain couples TRBV5-5 to TRBJ1-5; no clear D gene. The CDR3 is made up of 13 amino acids. V was clipped by 0 bases and J by 6 bases, with 7 bases between them. Germline V lookup: CDR1 SGHKS, CDR2 YYEKEE (reference sequence). CDR3 DNA sequence: TGTGCCAGCAGCTTGGGATTTAGTCAGCCCCAGCATTTT. Its protein is CASSLGFSQPQHF.

V is TRBV19 and J is TRBJ2-7, with D possibly TRBD1 on 5 matching bases. Germline CDR1 is LNHDA and CDR2 is SQIVND (reference sequence). Trimming removed 1 base from V and 6 bases from J, with 10 bases in between. The CDR3 has 13 amino acids. CDR3 coding DNA: TGTGCCAGTAGTATAGTCAGGGATGGCGAGCAGTACTTC. Protein product: CASSIVRDGEQYF.